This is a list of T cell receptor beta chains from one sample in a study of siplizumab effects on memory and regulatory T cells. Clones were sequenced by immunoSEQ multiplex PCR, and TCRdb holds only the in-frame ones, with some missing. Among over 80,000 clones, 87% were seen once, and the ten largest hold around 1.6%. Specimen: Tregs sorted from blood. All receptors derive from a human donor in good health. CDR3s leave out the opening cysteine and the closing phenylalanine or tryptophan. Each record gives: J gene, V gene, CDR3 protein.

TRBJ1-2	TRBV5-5	ASRPTGGLGYT
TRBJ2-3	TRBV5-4	ASSLGGGRYSIDTQY
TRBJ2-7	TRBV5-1	ASSSAGGQGFEQY
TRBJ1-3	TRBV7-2	ASSSGQGRTGNTIY
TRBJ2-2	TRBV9	ASSVVGAGPPDRNTGELF
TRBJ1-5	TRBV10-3	AAQGALNQPQH
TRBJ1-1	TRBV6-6	ASSHSGTEAF
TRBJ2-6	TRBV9	ASSVRTGLGTGANVLT
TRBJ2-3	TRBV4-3	ASSLTAGGSTDTQY
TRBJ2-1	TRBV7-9	ASSAGQWRNNEQF
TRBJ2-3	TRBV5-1	ASSITSGGAGDTQY
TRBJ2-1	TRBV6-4	ASSEGLAGYYEQF
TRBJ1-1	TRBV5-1	ASARGLSTEAF
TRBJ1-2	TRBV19	ASRPGRGGGYT
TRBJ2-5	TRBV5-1	ASSSQGRREETQY
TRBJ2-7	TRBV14	ASSQVGEGGQQY
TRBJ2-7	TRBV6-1	ASRIDMWEQY
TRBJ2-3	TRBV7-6	ASSLVGIGDSTDTQY
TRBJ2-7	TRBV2	ASRWASTYEQY
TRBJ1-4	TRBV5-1	ASSLGPQGPATNEKLF
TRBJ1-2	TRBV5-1	ASSLAPYGYT
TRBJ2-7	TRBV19	ASSRQGHYEQY
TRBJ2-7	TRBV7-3	ASNLQGHEQY
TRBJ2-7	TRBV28	ASSIRGYEQY
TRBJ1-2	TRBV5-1	ASSLMDGYGYT
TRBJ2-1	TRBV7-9	ASGAGLASVYEQF
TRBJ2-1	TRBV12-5	ASALFMEQF
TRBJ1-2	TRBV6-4	ASSRTGGLANYGYT
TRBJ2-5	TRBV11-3	ASSLGPGLAEETQY
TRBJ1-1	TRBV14	ASSQVTFERVMNTEAF
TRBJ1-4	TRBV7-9	ASSQGAGEKLF
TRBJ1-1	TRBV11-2	ASSFSDRNTEAF
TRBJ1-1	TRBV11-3	ASSPEEGVGTEAF
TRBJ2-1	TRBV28	ASSLPGGIRNEQF
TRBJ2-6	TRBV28	ASSFPSGANVLT
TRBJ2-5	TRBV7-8	ASSSPDRGETQY
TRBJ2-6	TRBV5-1	ASSSGRGAGANVLT
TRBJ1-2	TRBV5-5	ASSLAGRTIYGYT
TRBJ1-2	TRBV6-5	ASSDRYGYT
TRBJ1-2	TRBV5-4	ASSWAGGTANYGYT
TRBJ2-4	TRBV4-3	ASSQGTTRTKNIQY
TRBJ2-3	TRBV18	ASSPPAGGRTDTQY
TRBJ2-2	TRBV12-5	ASARTGGNTGELF
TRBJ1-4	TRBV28	ASTPGDRADEKLF
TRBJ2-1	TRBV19	ASSIASGGILGQF
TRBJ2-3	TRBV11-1	ASSADRYTDTQY
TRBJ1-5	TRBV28	ASSLANQPQH
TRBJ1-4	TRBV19	ASKGQGRRSNEKLF
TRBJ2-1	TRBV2	ASSVYWTV
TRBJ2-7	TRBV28	AITTGGSDQY
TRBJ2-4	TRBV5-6	ASSLGGIAKNIQY
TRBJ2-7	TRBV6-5	ASSYSGPGTYEQY
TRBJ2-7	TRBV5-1	ASSPGQGGYEQY
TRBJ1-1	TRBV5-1	ASSLQDNTEAF
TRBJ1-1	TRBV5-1	ASSLSGPTGSEAF
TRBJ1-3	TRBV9	ASSVVPGSGNTIY
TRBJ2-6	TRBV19	ASTQDRAGANVLT